This TCR beta chain was documented in a study of graft-versus-host responses after intestinal transplantation (dated by TCRdb to the early 2020s). Notes on the research overall: The transplants that recipients got were multivisceral, liver-intestinal, or isolated intestinal. After intestinal transplantation, graft-versus-host and host-versus-graft alloreactive T cell clones were followed in the graft, circulation and bone marrow using bulk TCR-beta CDR3 sequencing. Anti-thymocyte globulin induction was given to all recipients, followed by maintenance tacrolimus and steroids for approximately 3 years. The cohort enrolled about two dozen intestinal transplant recipients, one of whom was a retransplant, and 3 patients without pretransplant specimens were excluded. Rather than going through the commercial service, samples from a few later patients were sequenced in-house on an Illumina MiSeq and processed with MiXCR. A peak of at least 4% donor T cells among recipient peripheral blood mononuclear cells was the definition used for donor T cell macrochimerism. Alloreactive clones were identified by sequencing pre-transplant mixed lymphocyte reaction products and comparing these products with unstimulated pre-transplant donor and recipient T cells.

Preparation of the library involved the immunoSEQ multiplex PCR assay. For most patients, genomic DNA was isolated using the Qiagen DNeasy Blood and Tissue Kit and was shipped frozen to Adaptive Biotechnologies for TCR sequencing. For most patients, genomic DNA was subjected to high-throughput TCR-beta CDR3 sequencing by Adaptive Biotechnologies. The authors' pipeline ran thus. Adaptive's ImmunoSEQ software was the source of the TCR sequencing data for fewer than 20 patients, while three other patients were processed with MiXCR and VDJtools. To correct CD4 versus CD8 sorting errors, any sequence found in both subsets at a frequency ratio below 5:1 was removed. CDR3 nucleotide sequences shared by donor and recipient were removed because the origin of these sequences could not be assigned. To be classed as alloreactive, a clone needed at least 2-fold expansion over unstimulated cells and a minimum CFSE-low frequency of 0.002% (template counts) or 0.001% (read counts). Mappable clones were those detected in sequenced pre-transplant spleen, lymph node, or MLR CFSE-low populations of the donor or recipient. The cumulative frequency of alloreactive clones was calculated as a percentage of all sequences, weighted by copy number. In its TCRdb copy, this immuneACCESS table keeps in-frame sequences only and misses some clones. Where compared with another copy, unresolved V genes explain less than half of these, and the others have no known cause. V, J and clone size were drawn from that table, and D and trimming were deduced from the DNA. Present in this sample are over 40,000 clones, around 96% of which were seen just once. 0.45% to 0.65% of the sample belongs to the ten largest clones.

Interpreted using the paper, the time point label stands for: cells obtained before transplantation from donor or recipient. CD3+CD4+ and CD3+CD8+ populations were FACS-sorted from unstimulated pre-transplant donor and recipient cells taken from spleen or lymph nodes. Overall study results and their limits: Conclusions were limited by the relatively low number and heterogeneity of intestinal transplant patients. Early after transplant, peak levels of circulating GvH clones were associated with declines in HvG clones. High GvH to HvG T cell clonal ratios were observed in the allografts of patients with donor T cell macrochimerism. GvH clones were detected in recipient bone marrow, and some appeared earlier in ileal mucosa or blood, consistent with an intestinal mucosal origin.

Via the germline V gene, CDR1 is MNHEY and CDR2 SVGAGI. Including the terminal cysteine and phenylalanine, the CDR3 comprises 11 residues. The CDR3 DNA has 33 bases and is translated from base 1. The trim is 2 bases for V and 3 bases for J, with a gap of 2 bases between the germline ends. Remarks on this clone: Its antigen remains unidentified. The sample holds no much larger clone one base away, and base qualities are not on file.

The material was unstimulated CD8+ T cells sorted from spleen or lymph node cells, obtained before transplant. The chain couples TRBV6-5 to TRBJ2-7, with no D gene named confidently. This sequence was found in a human donor who was the organ donor for an intestinal transplant. The CDR3 in this case is CASSYNYEQYF. The DNA is as follows: TGTGCCAGCAGTTACAACTACGAGCAGTACTTC.